A single sample is the source of the 25 T cell receptor beta chains below, sequenced in a study of T cell responses to AZD1222 COVID-19 vaccine. The repertoire was sequenced with immunoSEQ multiplex PCR; TCRdb's copy has only in-frame clones and lacks some. The sample carries about 140,000 clones, approximately 91% recorded once. The sample in question was peripheral blood, obtained on day 0 of AZD1222 vaccination. The receptor set was obtained from an adult in good health.

The chain joins TRBV2 to TRBJ2-1, with 7 bases fitting TRBD1. After removal of 6 bases from V and 6 bases from J, the junction contained 8 bases not matched to a gene. The CDR3 runs 14 residues. Germline CDR1 and CDR2: SNHLY and FYNNEI. CDR3 nucleotides: TGTGCCAGCAGGACGACAGGGTCCCCCAATGAGCAGTTCTTC. Translation: CASRTTGSPNEQFF.

The CDR3 DNA sequence: TGTGCCAGCAGCTCAAAAGGGGGAAGAGAGACCCAGTACTTC. Amino acids: CASSSKGGRETQYF. The chain combines TRBV7-9 with TRBJ2-5, with D perhaps matching TRBD1 (6 bases). Germline loops: CDR1 SEHNR, CDR2 FQNEAQ (reference sequence). V lost 4 bases and J lost 4, with 13 bases in between. This CDR3 has 14 residues.

Note on this clone: This specimen includes other DNA sequences encoding the same CDR3. This rearrangement joins TRBV11-2 to TRBJ2-7; 10 bases map to TRBD1. The J segment lost 0 bases and the V segment lost 5 bases, leaving 4 bases of the junction unmatched. Germline-derived CDR1 and CDR2 are SGHAT and FQNNGV. This CDR3 contains 15 residues. The CDR3 sequence: CASSTRTGGSYEQYF. The DNA of the CDR3 is TGTGCCAGCAGCACGAGGACAGGGGGCTCCTACGAGCAGTACTTC.

This chain links TRBV3-1 (or the pseudogene TRBV3-2) with TRBJ1-6; the D is unclear. The germline V and J ends were trimmed by 2 bases and 0 bases, with 8 bases remaining between them. Germline V gene sequence: CDR1 LGHDT, CDR2 YNNKEL (reference sequence). CDR3 size: 16 residues. CDR3 in DNA: TGTGCCAGCAGCCAACGGCCCAGCTCCTATAATTCACCCCTCCACTTT. Translation: CASSQRPSSYNSPLHF.

The chain recombines TRBV20-1 with TRBJ1-2, with D uncertain. Looked up from germline, CDR1 is DFQATT and CDR2 is SNEGSKA (reference sequence). V lost 1 base and J 8 bases, leaving 8 bases between the germline ends. The CDR3 runs 11 residues. CDR3 sequence reads: CSARATGGYTF. In nucleotides, the CDR3 is TGCAGTGCTAGAGCAACGGGAGGCTACACCTTC.

The sample holds one count of this clone. The V gene is TRBV10-1, the J gene TRBJ2-5; TRBD2 agrees at 8 bases. Germline CDR1 reads WNHNN; CDR2 reads SYGVQD (reference sequence). Losses at the gene ends were 4 bases for V and 3 bases for J; bases not matched to a gene: 4. The CDR3 sequence is 14 residues long. The CDR3 spells CASSAGGPEETQYF. CDR3 bases: TGCGCCAGCAGTGCGGGGGGGCCTGAAGAGACCCAGTACTTC.

The chain uses TRBV10-3 and TRBJ1-5, with D tentatively TRBD1 (5 bases). CDR1 is ENHRY and CDR2 is SYGVKD in the germline V gene. V gave up 6 bases and J gave up 3 bases, with 9 bases separating them. The CDR3 spans 13 residues. In nucleotides, the CDR3 is TGTGCCATCAGGGGGGGAATCAATCAGCCCCAGCATTTT. Translation: CAIRGGINQPQHF.

The CDR3 reads CASSSDRAQPQHF. The CDR3 DNA sequence: TGTGCCAGCAGTTCGGACAGGGCTCAGCCCCAGCATTTT. The chain employs TRBV2 and TRBJ1-5, with 8 bases identical to TRBD1. V shed 5 bases and J 6 bases; nucleotides not matched to a gene: 3. Per the germline V gene, CDR1 is SNHLY and CDR2 is FYNNEI. CDR3 length: 13 amino acids.

This sequence joins TRBV7-8 and TRBJ2-7; 7 nucleotides agree with TRBD2. This CDR3 has 13 amino acids. The J segment lost 3 bases and the V segment lost 5 bases, leaving 4 bases of the junction unmatched. The germline V gene encodes CDR1 SGHVS and CDR2 FQNEAQ. The CDR3 coding sequence is TGTGCCAGCAGCCGCCGGGGGGTCTACGAGCAGTACTTC. This gives the protein CASSRRGVYEQYF. The full variable domain, completed using reference TRBV7-8 and TRBJ2-7, is GAGVSQSPRYKVAKRGQDVALRCDPISGHVSLFWYQQALGQGPEFLTYFQNEAQLDKSGLPSDRFFAERPEGSVSTLKIQRTQQEDSAVYLCASSRRGVYEQYFGPGTRLTVT.

The J gene is TRBJ2-3, the V gene TRBV30, with 9 bases that match TRBD1. The CDR3 is 15 residues long. V lost 2 bases and J lost 3; bases outside the gene matches: 6. Germline CDR1 is GTSNPN and CDR2 is SVGIG (reference sequence). The CDR3 loop is CAWSWTGAPTDTQYF. Here the CDR3 DNA reads TGTGCCTGGAGTTGGACAGGGGCACCGACAGATACGCAGTATTTT. The full variable domain, its missing parts supplied by reference TRBV30 and TRBJ2-3, is SQTIHQWPATLVQPVGSPLSLECTVEGTSNPNLYWYRQAAGRGLQLLFYSVGIGQISSEVPQNLSASRPQDRQFILSSKKLLLSDSGFYLCAWSWTGAPTDTQYFGPGTRLTVL.

V usage is TRBV15 and J usage is TRBJ2-2; 13 nucleotides match TRBD2. This CDR3 contains 20 residues. V lost 0 bases to trimming and J lost 4 bases; unmatched junction nucleotides: 11. CDR1 LNHNV and CDR2 YYDKDF come from the germline V gene (reference sequence). The CDR3 DNA reads TGTGCCACCAGCAGAGATCCCCCGGGACTAGCGGGATTCATCACCGGGGAGCTGTTTTTT. Translating it yields CATSRDPPGLAGFITGELFF.

The chain employs TRBV11-2 and TRBJ1-2; no clear D gene. The CDR3 has 15 amino acids. V lost 5 bases to trimming and J lost 8 bases, with 21 bases between them. CDR1 and CDR2 (germline): SGHAT, FQNNGV. CDR3 coding DNA: TGTGCCAGCAGCCTAAACACTGGTCCCTTCGGGGGCTACACCTTC. The encoded protein is CASSLNTGPFGGYTF.

Many counts were recorded for this clone. V usage is TRBV29-1 and J usage is TRBJ2-1; tentative D call: TRBD2 (6 bases). Germline loops: CDR1 SQVTM, CDR2 ANQGSEA. Trimming left V 2 bases short and J 4 bases short, with 12 bases between. This CDR3 comprises 14 residues. The CDR3 DNA is TGCAGCGTTGAAAAAGTCGGGGGATACAATGAGCAGTTCTTC. Its protein product is CSVEKVGGYNEQFF.

V usage is TRBV6-5 and J usage is TRBJ1-3; D remains ambiguous. The V gene's germline CDR1 is MNHEY and CDR2 SVGAGI. The CDR3 contains 14 residues. V was cut by 7 bases and J by 1 base, with 11 bases left in between. The CDR3 DNA reads as TGTGCCAGCACCGCATTAATATCTGGAAACACCATATATTTT. This encodes CASTALISGNTIYF.

Note on this clone: In the same sample, other DNA sequences code for this CDR3. The rearrangement links TRBV18 to TRBJ1-1; D gene ambiguous. In germline, CDR1 is KGHSH, CDR2 LQKENI. V lost 3 bases and J lost 1, with 9 bases in between. The CDR3 extends over 14 amino acids. The CDR3 sequence: CASSPLTRNTEAFF. The CDR3 coding sequence is TGTGCCAGCTCACCTCTCACAAGGAACACTGAAGCTTTCTTT.

CDR3 sequence reads: CASSEIAIGAGGRRTDTQYF. CDR3 in DNA: TGTGCCAGCAGTGAAATAGCGATCGGAGCGGGGGGGCGCCGCACAGATACGCAGTATTTT. V usage is TRBV6-1 and J usage is TRBJ2-3; 10 bases fit TRBD2. This CDR3 contains 20 residues. Germline values: CDR1 MNHNS, CDR2 SASEGT. V lost 2 bases, J lost 1 base, and 15 bases stayed unmatched.

Notes on this clone: Germline is not matched at one junction end, which may reflect a read error. The rearrangement joins TRBV15 to TRBJ2-7; 10 bases are a match to TRBD2. Per germline, CDR1 LNHNV and CDR2 YYDKDF (reference sequence). The CDR3 extends over 13 amino acids. The CDR3 region is CATRRLAGYEQYF. The CDR3 DNA follows: TGTGCCACCCGCAGACTAGCGGGCTACGAGCAGTACTTC.

The rearrangement joins TRBV11-2 to TRBJ2-5; D uncertain. The CDR3 is 15 amino acids. Germline loops: CDR1 SGHAT, CDR2 FQNNGV. V was trimmed by 5 bases and J by 1 base, leaving 14 bases between them. The CDR3 DNA is TGTGCCAGCAGCCAACTCGCGACATCCCAAGAGACCCAGTACTTC. Protein sequence: CASSQLATSQETQYF.

The genes are TRBV7-9 and TRBJ1-2, with D perhaps matching TRBD1 (5 bases). The CDR3 has 13 residues. Germline lookup yields CDR1 SEHNR and CDR2 FQNEAQ (reference sequence). V lost 4 bases and J 6 bases, leaving 12 bases between the germline ends. The CDR3 region has the DNA TGTGCCAGCAGCTCCAGGGTGGATAATGGCTACACCTTC. Translated: CASSSRVDNGYTF.

This chain links TRBV30 with TRBJ1-5; D may be TRBD1 (6 bases). This CDR3 spans 13 amino acids. Trimming pared 1 base from V and 2 bases from J, leaving 6 bases between. Per germline, CDR1 GTSNPN and CDR2 SVGIG (reference sequence). This chain's CDR3 is CAWSAGGNQPQHF. The CDR3 DNA sequence: TGTGCCTGGAGTGCAGGGGGCAATCAGCCCCAGCATTTT.

This clone was picked up a small number of times. This rearrangement joins TRBV5-4 to TRBJ1-6; TRBD1 might be the D (5 bases). The CDR3 runs to 15 residues. Germline V gene lookup returns CDR1 SGHNT and CDR2 YYREEE (reference sequence). V shed 1 base and J shed 7 bases, with 12 bases lying between them. CDR3 DNA: TGTGCCAGCAGCTTGCGGGCTGGGGGAAATTCACCCCTCCACTTT. This encodes CASSLRAGGNSPLHF.

J is TRBJ1-3 and V is TRBV25-1; D is ambiguous. The CDR3 runs to 13 residues. Trimming removed 5 bases at V and 2 bases at J, with 7 bases between. Germline V gene sequence: CDR1 MGHDK, CDR2 SYGVNS. The CDR3 DNA follows: TGTGCCAGCAGTCGGGGTGCTGGAAACACCATATATTTT. It translates to CASSRGAGNTIYF.

CDR3 nucleotide sequence: TGTGCCAGCAGCTTAGGTCTTTACAATGAGCAGTTCTTC. It specifies CASSLGLYNEQFF. The rearrangement links TRBV7-9 to TRBJ2-1, with D hard to call. The V end lost 1 base, the J end lost 4 bases, and 5 bases lay between the germline ends. This CDR3 is 13 amino acids long. CDR1 SEHNR and CDR2 FQNEAQ come from the germline V gene (reference sequence).

The CDR3 DNA is TGTGCCAGCAGCCACGTAGTTACTAGCGGGGCTACCAGGACCCAGTACTTC. It translates to CASSHVVTSGATRTQYF. J is TRBJ2-5 and V is TRBV2; 10 nucleotides align to TRBD2. Germline loops: CDR1 SNHLY, CDR2 FYNNEI. The CDR3 totals 17 residues. The V segment lost 6 bases and the J segment 7 bases; nucleotides outside the gene matches: 17.

V usage is TRBV30 and J usage is TRBJ1-5; perhaps TRBD1 as D (5 bases). CDR1 and CDR2 from the germline V gene are GTSNPN and SVGIG (reference sequence). V was shortened by 0 bases and J by 0 bases, with 21 bases between the two germline ends. The CDR3 is 19 residues long. The CDR3 sequence: CAWSVNRDSGGYSNQPQHF. The CDR3 DNA is TGTGCCTGGAGTGTAAACCGGGACTCAGGAGGTTATAGCAATCAGCCCCAGCATTTT.